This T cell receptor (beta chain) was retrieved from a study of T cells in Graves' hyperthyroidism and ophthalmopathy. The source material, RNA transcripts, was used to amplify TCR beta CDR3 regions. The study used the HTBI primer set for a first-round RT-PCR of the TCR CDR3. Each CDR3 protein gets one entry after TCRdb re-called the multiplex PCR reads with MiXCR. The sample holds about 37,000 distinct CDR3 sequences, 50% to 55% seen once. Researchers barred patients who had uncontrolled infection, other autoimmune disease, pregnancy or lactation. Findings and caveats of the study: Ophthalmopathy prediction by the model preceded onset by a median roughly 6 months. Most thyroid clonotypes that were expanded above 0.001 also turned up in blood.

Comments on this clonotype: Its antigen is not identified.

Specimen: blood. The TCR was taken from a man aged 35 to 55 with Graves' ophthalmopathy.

The CDR3 here is CASSDGQGGTYGYTF. The CDR3 DNA reads TGTGCCAGCAGTGACGGACAGGGAGGGACCTATGGCTACACCTTC. The V and J genes are TRBV2 and TRBJ1-2, with TRBD1 matching 8 bases. The J segment lost 4 bases and the V segment lost 3 bases, leaving 7 bases of the junction unmatched. Germline V gives CDR1 SNHLY, CDR2 FYNNEI. This CDR3 is built from 15 residues.